This TCR beta chain was obtained from a study of blood T cell repertoires in COVID-19. Germline CDR1 MNHEY, CDR2 SVGAGI. V shed 6 bases and J shed 7 bases, with 15 bases lying between them. This CDR3 comprises 14 residues. TCRdb keeps only in-frame clones here, not all; method: immunoSEQ multiplex PCR. The sample carries roughly 440,000 clones, approximately 88% recorded once. V usage is TRBV6-5 and J usage is TRBJ1-4, with D maybe TRBD1 (6 bases). The sequencing sample was made of peripheral blood. This receptor was obtained from a woman aged 45 to 65 with COVID-19, enrolled during active disease. The CDR3 bases are TGTGCCAGCAGACTGCAGGGGAGCGGTGAAAAACTGTTTTTT. This encodes CASRLQGSGEKLFF.